The TCR beta chain described here comes from a study of cytomegalovirus exposure and HLA in healthy donors. PCR was performed using 60 Vbeta and 13 Jbeta primers. Sequenced by immunoSEQ multiplex PCR; TCRdb stores in-frame clones only, minus some. The sample has more than 85,000 clones, 60% to 75% seen once; the top ten hold 1.2%. Findings and caveats of the study: In vitro experiments confirmed that a few CMV-associated chains were specific for CMV antigens. TCR beta sequences reportedly predicted most subjects' HLA-A and HLA-B alleles accurately. Likely technical artifact: a cluster of highly shared sequence variants.

The sample holds a few counts of this clone. Its antigen is still unknown. This CDR3 is built from 13 residues. The V end lost 3 bases, the J end lost 11 bases, and 14 bases lay between the germline ends. Germline CDR1 is LNHNV and CDR2 is YYDKDF (reference sequence). The origin of this receptor is a female donor in good health and CMV-seronegative. This rearrangement joins TRBV15 to TRBJ2-1, with unresolved D. Specimen: PBMCs. The CDR3 DNA is TGTGCCACCAGCAGCAGAGGTGGTGGTCAGCAGTTCTTC. It specifies CATSSRGGGQQFF.